The present entry profiles one T cell receptor beta chain with its context. The CDR3 length is 14 residues. Between the trimmed V and J ends, which lost 0 bases and 2 bases, there was a span of 8 bases. CDR1 and CDR2 (germline): LNHDA, SQIVND (reference sequence). Using immunoSEQ multiplex PCR, the repertoire was profiled, and TCRdb retains in-frame clones only, with some absent. The sample holds over 90,000 clones, 90% seen once. This record comes from a study of T cell changes during pregnancy in multiple sclerosis. The chain links TRBV19 to TRBJ2-7; D call uncertain. This sample comprised peripheral blood, obtained in the second trimester of pregnancy. This clonotype originated in a female donor in good health, enrolled as a control in a pregnancy study. The CDR3 nucleotides are TGTGCCAGTAGTATAGAGGGCCCGACCTACGAGCAGTACTTC. This codes for CASSIEGPTYEQYF. The full variable domain, with the rest looked up from reference TRBV19 and TRBJ2-7, is DGGITQSPKYLFRKEGQNVTLSCEQNLNHDAMYWYRQDPGQGLRLIYYSQIVNDFQKGDIAEGYSVSREKKESFPLTVTSAQKNPTAFYLCASSIEGPTYEQYFGPGTRLTVT.